What follows are 16 T cell receptor beta chains derived from one specimen sequenced in a study of cytomegalovirus exposure and HLA in healthy donors. The PCR was carried out with 60 Vbeta primers and 13 Jbeta primers. Repertoires were generated with immunoSEQ multiplex PCR, while TCRdb's copy carries only in-frame clones and drops some. This sample's table reports tens of thousands of clones. Sequencing was done on a sample of PBMCs. Receptor source: a woman between 25 and 40 years old in good health and CMV-seronegative.

This CDR3 is CASSPRRREATDTQYF. The CDR3, as DNA: TGTGCCAGCTCACCAAGGAGAAGAGAGGCCACAGATACGCAGTATTTT. V gene TRBV18 combines with J gene TRBJ2-3; no definite D call. This CDR3 spans 16 amino acids. The ends were cut back, 2 bases at V and 2 bases at J, with 14 bases in the middle. In germline, CDR1 is KGHSH, CDR2 LQKENI.

The chain is built from TRBV28 and TRBJ2-7, with TRBD2 matching over 10 bases. This CDR3 has 15 residues. The germline gives CDR1 MDHEN, CDR2 SYDVKM. J gave up 5 bases and V 2 bases, and 6 bases lay outside the gene matches. The CDR3 DNA follows: TGTGCCAGCAGTTTAGTGTCTAGCGGGAGTGACGAGCAGTACTTC. It encodes CASSLVSSGSDEQYF.

V and J are TRBV7-2 and TRBJ2-7; the D gene is possibly TRBD2 (6 bases). V was clipped by 1 base and J by 1 base, with 11 bases between them. Germline CDR1 SGHTA, CDR2 FQGNSA. The CDR3 has 15 residues. The CDR3: CASSLGLGLSYEQYF. The CDR3 nucleotides are TGTGCCAGCAGCTTAGGTCTGGGACTGTCCTACGAGCAGTACTTC.

The chain uses TRBV7-2 and TRBJ1-2; TRBD1 matches at 10 bases. V shed 0 bases and J 6 bases; nucleotides not matched to a gene: 4. CDR3 size: 15 residues. Looked up from germline, CDR1 is SGHTA and CDR2 is FQGNSA. As DNA, the CDR3 is TGTGCCAGCAGCTTAGCCGGGACAGGGGCAAATGGCTACACCTTC. This codes for CASSLAGTGANGYTF.

The gene calls are TRBV7-8 and TRBJ2-7; TRBD1 might be the D (5 bases). The ends were cut back, 2 bases at V and 0 bases at J, with 11 bases in the middle. The CDR3 loop spans 15 amino acids. Germline values: CDR1 SGHVS, CDR2 FQNEAQ. This CDR3 reads CASSLFQGASYEQYF. CDR3 coding DNA: TGTGCCAGCAGCTTATTTCAGGGCGCCTCCTACGAGCAGTACTTC.

The chain combines TRBV19 with TRBJ2-1; the match to TRBD1 covers 9 bases. CDR1 and CDR2 (germline): LNHDA, SQIVND (reference sequence). Unmatched junction bases numbered 15, after V lost 6 bases and J lost 9 bases. The CDR3 totals 16 residues. This CDR3 reads CASSYPGTGRVSEQFF. In nucleotides, the CDR3 is TGTGCCAGTAGCTATCCCGGGACAGGGAGGGTAAGTGAGCAGTTCTTC.

This chain connects TRBV6-4 to TRBJ1-1; 7 bases line up with TRBD1. The CDR3 has 12 residues. Germline V CDR1 and CDR2: MRHNA, SNTAGT. Trimming at V came to 0 bases and at J to 11 bases, leaving 3 bases not matched to a gene. CDR3 coding DNA: TGTGCCAGCAGTGACTCGCAGGGGGAGGCTTTCTTT. It codes for CASSDSQGEAFF.

The chain carries TRBV27 and TRBJ2-7; 7 nucleotides agree with TRBD2. The germline CDR1 and CDR2 sequences are MNHEY and SMNVEV (reference sequence). Trimming at V came to 5 bases and at J to 3 bases, leaving 10 bases not matched to a gene. The CDR3 loop spans 15 amino acids. CDR3 loop: CASSESGAVGYEQYF. CDR3 DNA: TGTGCCAGCAGTGAAAGCGGGGCGGTGGGCTACGAGCAGTACTTC.

V usage is TRBV19 and J usage is TRBJ1-2, with TRBD1 identical over 8 bases. CDR1 and CDR2 (germline): LNHDA, SQIVND (reference sequence). Trimming took 3 bases from V and 6 from J; bases not matched to a gene: 12. The CDR3 runs to 16 residues. The CDR3 reads CASSIGTGGTADGYTF. CDR3 nucleotides: TGTGCCAGTAGTATTGGCACAGGGGGAACCGCGGATGGCTACACCTTC.

V gene TRBV5-6 combines with J gene TRBJ1-3, with a weak D call TRBD1 (5 bases). Per the germline V gene, CDR1 is SGHDT and CDR2 is YYEEEE. Deletions cut 0 bases from V and 4 bases from J, with 14 bases between. The CDR3 is 16 residues long. The chain's CDR3 is CASSLVVRDYGNTIYF. The CDR3 region has the DNA TGTGCCAGCAGCTTGGTCGTCCGGGACTACGGAAACACCATATATTTT.

This rearrangement joins TRBV7-2 to TRBJ2-7, with 13 bases fitting TRBD2. The CDR3 is 14 amino acids. CDR1 SGHTA and CDR2 FQGNSA come from the germline V gene. Trimming at V came to 2 bases and at J to 7 bases, leaving 2 bases not matched to a gene. The CDR3 DNA sequence: TGTGCCAGCAGCTTACGGGGACTAGCGGGAGAGCAGTACTTC. The encoded protein is CASSLRGLAGEQYF.

V and J are TRBV19 and TRBJ1-1; D possibly corresponds to TRBD1 (5 bases). Germline V gene sequence: CDR1 LNHDA, CDR2 SQIVND (reference sequence). Trimming cost V 6 bases and J 3 bases, with 17 bases left between them. There are 15 residues in the CDR3. CDR3 sequence: CASSKGPSLYTEAFF. CDR3 coding DNA: TGTGCCAGTAGCAAGGGGCCTTCTCTATACACTGAAGCTTTCTTT.

As DNA, the CDR3 is TGTGCCAGCACTAAGTTGAACACTGAAGCTTTCTTT. Protein: CASTKLNTEAFF. The genes are TRBV28 and TRBJ1-1; no firm D call. Germline values: CDR1 MDHEN, CDR2 SYDVKM. The CDR3 is 12 amino acids. The V gene lost 7 bases and the J gene lost 0 bases, with 6 bases spanning the gap.

The chain combines TRBV15 with TRBJ2-3; 7 bases are a match to TRBD1. The CDR3 consists of 14 residues. From germline, CDR1 is LNHNV and CDR2 YYDKDF (reference sequence). J gave up 4 bases and V 6 bases, and 7 bases lay outside the gene matches. This CDR3 is CATSDRAGADTQYF. The CDR3 DNA reads as TGTGCCACCAGTGACAGGGCAGGCGCAGATACGCAGTATTTT.

The chain employs TRBV15 and TRBJ2-2; weak D call: TRBD2 (5 bases). This CDR3 has 14 amino acids. V lost 1 base to trimming and J lost 3 bases, with 6 bases between them. Looked up from germline, CDR1 is LNHNV and CDR2 is YYDKDF (reference sequence). CDR3 in DNA: TGTGCCACCAGCAGAGGGGAGTACACCGGGGAGCTGTTTTTT. Its protein product is CATSRGEYTGELFF.

As regards this clone: This sample includes further DNA sequences coding for the same CDR3. As DNA, the CDR3 is TGTGCCAGCAGGAGTGATGAGCAGTTCTTC. Translated, it gives CASRSDEQFF. The V and J genes are TRBV28 and TRBJ2-1, with no clear D. V gave up 6 bases and J gave up 8 bases, with 5 bases separating them. CDR1 and CDR2 (germline): MDHEN, SYDVKM. This CDR3 region has 10 residues.